This is a list of T cell receptor beta chains from one sample in a study of early T cells in non-severe SARS-CoV-2 infection. One entry per CDR3 protein, called by TCRdb with MiXCR from the 5' RACE reads. The data show around 45,000 distinct CDR3 sequences, nearly 7.5% seen once. The sample was whole blood. The receptors were gathered from an adult who was a healthcare worker with PCR-confirmed SARS-CoV-2 infection or an uninfected control (not recorded which). Both conserved end residues are part of each CDR3. D genes are given only for firm matches. Only part of the rows carry a size: once, few, many, or a class if the clone is expanded.

13 TRBD1 . TRBJ2-3 TRBV7-2 CASSRTGADTQYF TGTGCCAGCAGCCGAACAGGGGCAGATACGCAGTATTTT
18 TRBD2 . TRBJ2-3 TRBV12-3/TRBV12-4 CASSLRALAGGGTDTQYF TGTGCCAGCAGCTTACGAGCTCTAGCGGGGGGTGGGACAGATACGCAGTATTTT
15 . few TRBJ2-1 TRBV12-3/TRBV12-4 CASSSTGLGPNEQFF TGTGCCAGCAGCAGTACAGGGTTAGGTCCCAATGAGCAGTTCTTC
14 . few TRBJ2-5 TRBV28 CASSPRGLVETQYF TGTGCCAGCAGTCCCAGGGGCCTCGTAGAGACCCAGTACTTC
14 . . TRBJ1-5 TRBV12-3/TRBV12-4 CASSLKASYQPQHF TGTGCCAGCAGTCTAAAAGCCAGCTATCAGCCCCAGCATTTT
13 . many TRBJ2-3 TRBV10-1 CASSDPAGNTQYF TGCGCCAGCAGTGACCCCGCGGGAAATACGCAGTATTTT
11 . many TRBJ1-1 TRBV29-1 CSVVKNTEAFF TGCAGCGTTGTGAAGAACACTGAAGCTTTCTTT
15 TRBD1 few TRBJ2-7 TRBV9 CASSVGGTGKDEQYF TGTGCCAGCAGCGTAGGGGGGACAGGGAAGGACGAGCAGTACTTC
19 . . TRBJ2-7 TRBV6-2/TRBV6-3 CASSYSTVLSGYSSYEQYF TGTGCCAGCAGTTACTCGACCGTCCTGAGCGGGTATAGCTCCTACGAGCAGTACTTC
14 TRBD1 many TRBJ2-1 TRBV6-4 CASSRTGPNNEQFF TGTGCCAGCAGTAGGACAGGGCCCAACAATGAGCAGTTCTTC